This T cell receptor (beta chain) was sequenced during a study of shared clonotypes between healthy human individuals. For the study at large: Per donor, three plates held CD4 naive cells, three held CD4 memory, two held CD8 naive and one held CD8 memory.

Trimming removed 4 bases from V and 8 bases from J, with 10 bases in between. This CDR3 is 12 amino acids long. Germline V lookup: CDR1 SGHKS, CDR2 YYEKEE (reference sequence). Libraries were prepared by immunoSEQ multiplex PCR; TCRdb keeps only in-frame clonotypes and omits some of them. This sample has a few hundred thousand clones, with less than 85% found just once. Healthy HIV-negative adults with no recent acute infections or vaccinations were recruited as donors. The donors, all of them Caucasian adults, lived in Nashville, Tennessee. Study-wide results and caveats: Clonotype sharing across donors was expected to vary with sequencing depth.

Concerning this clone itself: Antigen: not known.

The sequenced sample consisted of memory CD4+ T cells sorted from blood. Subset denoted: CD45RA-negative fraction. The gene calls are TRBV5-5 and TRBJ2-1; D assignment may be TRBD1 or TRBD2 (5 bases each). This clonotype originated in a man aged 25 to 40 in good health. This chain's CDR3 is CASSRGAYEQFF. In DNA form, the CDR3 reads TGTGCCAGCAGCCGAGGGGCATATGAGCAGTTCTTC.